The 31 T cell receptor beta chains listed next were all sequenced from one sample in a study of blood T cell repertoires in COVID-19. Assay: immunoSEQ multiplex PCR; the TCRdb copy retains only in-frame clones and omits some. The data contain some 450,000 clones, about 90% of them singletons. The material sequenced was peripheral blood. Receptors originate from a man aged 18 to 29 with COVID-19, enrolled during active disease.

Comments on this clone: At the DNA level, this CDR3 is encoded by other sequences in the same sample as well. The V call is TRBV2, the J call TRBJ2-3; D possibly corresponds to TRBD2 (5 bases). V lost 3 bases and J 2 bases, leaving 6 bases between the germline ends. This CDR3 has 13 residues. Germline CDR1 is SNHLY and CDR2 is FYNNEI. The CDR3 nucleotides read TGTGCCAGCAGTGACCGGGACACAGATACGCAGTATTTT. Its translation is CASSDRDTDTQYF.

The rearrangement links TRBV3-1 (or the pseudogene TRBV3-2) to TRBJ2-7; possible D gene TRBD2, 6 bases. Germline CDR1 is LGHDT and CDR2 is YNNKEL (reference sequence). This CDR3 has 15 residues. V shed 5 bases and J shed 4 bases, with 18 bases lying between them. The chain's CDR3 is CASSSGLLLGYEQYF. CDR3 nucleotide sequence: TGTGCCAGCAGCTCGGGACTCCTCCTTGGGTACGAGCAGTACTTC.

This rearrangement joins TRBV27 to TRBJ2-7, with TRBD2 matching over 8 bases. Germline CDR1 MNHEY, CDR2 SMNVEV (reference sequence). The CDR3 length is 15 residues. The V and J ends lost 5 bases and 3 bases, in that order; junction bases with no gene match: 9. The CDR3 loop is CASSRVAGRNYEQYF. In nucleotides, the CDR3 is TGTGCCAGCAGTAGGGTAGCGGGACGTAACTACGAGCAGTACTTC.

The CDR3 loop is CASSLEGTGGVGYTF. The CDR3 DNA reads as TGTGCCAGCAGCTTGGAAGGGACAGGGGGCGTTGGCTACACCTTC. V gene TRBV5-6 combines with J gene TRBJ1-2; TRBD1 matches 12 bases. This CDR3 region has 15 residues. The ends lost 0 bases at V and 7 bases at J; junction bases unmatched: 4. The germline CDR1 and CDR2 sequences are SGHDT and YYEEEE. Variable domain in full (rest from reference TRBV5-6 and TRBJ1-2): DAGVTQSPTHLIKTRGQQVTLRCSPKSGHDTVSWYQQALGQGPQFIFQYYEEEERQRGNFPDRFSGHQFPNYSSELNVNALLLGDSALYLCASSLEGTGGVGYTFGSGTRLTVV.

CDR3 bases: TGCGCCAGCAGCCAACTAGCGGGGGACTCCTACAATGAGCAGTTCTTC. This sequence encodes CASSQLAGDSYNEQFF. The chain uses TRBV5-1 and TRBJ2-1; 11 bases match TRBD2. There are 16 residues in the CDR3. V gave up 4 bases and J gave up 0 bases; unmatched junction bases: 3. Germline V gene lookup returns CDR1 SGHRS and CDR2 YFSETQ.

V usage is TRBV7-2 and J usage is TRBJ1-2, with D hard to call. V shed 5 bases and J shed 4 bases, with 14 bases lying between them. The CDR3 sequence is 14 residues long. Germline V CDR1 and CDR2: SGHTA, FQGNSA. CDR3 protein: CASSPGGGTYGYTF. CDR3 nucleotide sequence: TGTGCCAGCAGCCCTGGAGGAGGAACCTATGGCTACACCTTC. Combining the CDR3 with reference TRBV7-2 and TRBJ1-2 gives the whole variable domain GAGVSQSPSNKVTEKGKDVELRCDPISGHTALYWYRQSLGQGLEFLIYFQGNSAPDKSGLPSDRFSAERTGGSVSTLTIQRTQQEDSAVYLCASSPGGGTYGYTFGSGTRLTVV.

The CDR3 nucleotides are TGTGCCAGCAGTTGGTGGACAGGGGAGAATTCACCCCTCCACTTT. Protein: CASSWWTGENSPLHF. The chain joins TRBV5-6 to TRBJ1-6, with TRBD1 matching over 9 bases. Germline CDR1 is SGHDT and CDR2 is YYEEEE. The CDR3 spans 15 residues. The V gene end was trimmed by 5 bases and the J gene end by 7 bases; junction bases not matched to a gene: 7.

The chain employs TRBV5-1 and TRBJ1-3, with TRBD1 identical over 11 bases. The CDR3 totals 17 residues. V lost 4 bases, J lost 1 base, and 7 bases stayed unmatched. Looked up from germline, CDR1 is SGHRS and CDR2 is YFSETQ. The CDR3 bases are TGCGCCAGCAGCCTCGGGACAGGGGGATCGTCTGGAAACACCATATATTTT. Translated, it gives CASSLGTGGSSGNTIYF.

The CDR3 sequence is CASTRDGRTDTQYF. CDR3 in DNA: TGTGCCAGCACCCGGGACGGGAGGACGGATACGCAGTATTTT. The chain combines TRBV6-6 with TRBJ2-3; 7 nucleotides agree with TRBD2. V was clipped by 7 bases and J by 6 bases; unmatched bases: 10. The CDR3 is 14 residues long. CDR1 MNHNY and CDR2 SVGAGI come from the germline V gene (reference sequence).

DNA for the CDR3: TGTGCCAGCAGCTTAGAGCCGGGCGGGGAGACCCAGTACTTC. This codes for CASSLEPGGETQYF. The chain couples TRBV11-1 to TRBJ2-5, with D possibly matching TRBD2 (5 bases). V lost 1 base, J lost 5 bases, and 11 bases lay in between. The CDR3 covers 14 residues. CDR1 and CDR2 from the germline V gene are SGHAT and FQDESV (reference sequence). The whole variable domain, remainder taken from reference TRBV11-1 and TRBJ2-5, is EAEVAQSPRYKITEKSQAVAFWCDPISGHATLYWYRQILGQGPELLVQFQDESVVDDSQLPKDRFSAERLKGVDSTLKIQPAELGDSAMYLCASSLEPGGETQYFGPGTRLLVL.

The V call is TRBV7-2, the J call TRBJ1-3, with 10 bases lining up with TRBD1. The CDR3 contains 15 residues. Trimming removed 5 bases from V and 4 bases from J; junction bases left unmatched: 5. In germline, CDR1 is SGHTA, CDR2 FQGNSA. The CDR3 DNA reads as TGTGCCAGCAGCCTAGGACAGGGGGTCGGAAACACCATATATTTT. This codes for CASSLGQGVGNTIYF.

The chain combines TRBV2 with TRBJ2-7; D is perhaps TRBD2 (5 bases). CDR3 length: 15 residues. The ends were cut back, 1 base at V and 7 bases at J, with 17 bases in the middle. In germline, CDR1 is SNHLY, CDR2 FYNNEI. The CDR3 is CASSEVPGSRGEQYF. CDR3 coding DNA: TGTGCCAGCAGTGAAGTTCCAGGTTCGCGAGGGGAGCAGTACTTC.

This clone was observed a single time. V usage is TRBV25-1 and J usage is TRBJ2-7; no definite D call. Per the germline V gene, CDR1 is MGHDK and CDR2 is SYGVNS. This CDR3 has 12 residues. V lost 4 bases and J lost 4, with 8 bases in between. In nucleotides, the CDR3 is TGTGCCAGCAGTGCACTTCTTTACGAGCAGTACTTC. As protein: CASSALLYEQYF.

The chain combines TRBV28 with TRBJ1-3; D may be TRBD1 (5 bases). The CDR3 spans 16 residues. Germline CDR1 and CDR2: MDHEN and SYDVKM. Trimming cost V 5 bases and J 0 bases, with 14 bases left between them. CDR3 bases: TGTGCCAGCAGTGGAATGACAGATTACTCTGGAAACACCATATATTTT. Its protein product is CASSGMTDYSGNTIYF.

The gene calls are TRBV29-1 and TRBJ2-3; D unresolved. Germline CDR1 is SQVTM and CDR2 is ANQGSEA. The CDR3 spans 12 residues. Trimming left V 8 bases short and J 0 bases short, with 9 bases between. CDR3 region: CSLKPSTDTQYF. CDR3 DNA sequence: TGCAGCTTAAAGCCTAGCACAGATACGCAGTATTTT.

The chain carries TRBV5-8 and TRBJ1-3; D uncertain. Trimming shortened V by 1 base and J by 2 bases, and 7 bases separated the two germline ends. Per the germline V gene, CDR1 is SGHTS and CDR2 is YDEGEE. The CDR3 is made up of 14 amino acids. CDR3 sequence: CASSLLEAGNTIYF. DNA for the CDR3: TGTGCCAGCAGCTTGTTAGAGGCTGGAAACACCATATATTTT.

This chain links TRBV20-1 with TRBJ1-1; D possibly corresponds to TRBD1 (5 bases). This CDR3 has 11 residues. Germline CDR1 DFQATT, CDR2 SNEGSKA (reference sequence). The V gene lost 8 bases and the J gene lost 4 bases, with 11 bases spanning the gap. CDR3 loop: CSILGPTEAFF. As DNA, the CDR3 is TGCAGTATTCTGGGGCCCACTGAAGCTTTCTTT.

This chain links TRBV18 with TRBJ2-2; D is perhaps TRBD1 (6 bases). Germline CDR1 KGHSH, CDR2 LQKENI. V dropped 3 bases and J dropped 1 base, with 9 bases sitting between them. The CDR3 contains 15 residues. The CDR3 sequence: CASSPETGNTGELFF. The CDR3, as DNA: TGTGCCAGCTCACCGGAGACAGGGAACACCGGGGAGCTGTTTTTT.

This chain uses TRBV19 with TRBJ2-3; 7 positions agree with TRBD2. Trimming cost V 7 bases and J 0 bases; bases outside gene matches: 4. The CDR3 runs 14 residues. CDR1 LNHDA and CDR2 SQIVND come from the germline V gene (reference sequence). CDR3 coding DNA: TGTGCCAGTAAACCGGGAGGTAGCACAGATACGCAGTATTTT. This encodes CASKPGGSTDTQYF.

Concerning this clone itself: The junction and the germline gene differ at one end; a read error may be behind it. The V and J genes are TRBV7-7 and TRBJ2-1; D is uncertain. The CDR3 extends over 15 amino acids. The V gene's germline CDR1 is SSHAT and CDR2 FNYEAQ (reference sequence). CDR3 DNA: TGTGCTAGCAGCTTTGGTTGGTCAGTCTACAATGAGCAGTTCTTC. Amino acids: CASSFGWSVYNEQFF. The full variable domain, with the rest looked up from reference TRBV7-7 and TRBJ2-1, is GAGVSQSPRYKVTKRGQDVTLRCDPISSHATLYWYQQALGQGPEFLTYFNYEAQPDKSGLPSDRFSAERPEGSISTLTIQRTEQRDSAMYRCASSFGWSVYNEQFFGPGTRLTVL.

The J gene is TRBJ2-7, the V gene TRBV21-1; the table's D call, TRBD2, has no DNA check behind it. TRBV21-1 is a known pseudogene. CDR3 length equals 15 residues. The CDR3 DNA reads TGTGCCAGCAGCACCCCGATTAAAGGGACTTACGAGCAGTACTTC. Protein sequence: CASSTPIKGTYEQYF.

A single count supports this clone. V gene TRBV3-1 (or the pseudogene TRBV3-2) combines with J gene TRBJ1-6; a possible D gene is TRBD1 (6 bases). The CDR3 has 16 amino acids. The V gene lost 4 bases and the J gene lost 8 bases, with 18 bases spanning the gap. Germline loops: CDR1 LGHDT, CDR2 YNNKEL (reference sequence). The CDR3 loop is CASSLRGAGRDSPLHF. The CDR3 DNA is TGTGCCAGCAGCCTTCGGGGGGCGGGTCGGGATTCACCCCTCCACTTT.

This clone was recorded a few times. The V gene is TRBV7-9, the J gene TRBJ1-2; the match to TRBD1 covers 7 bases. J lost 2 bases, V lost 0 bases, and 9 bases had no gene match. Germline lookup yields CDR1 SEHNR and CDR2 FQNEAQ (reference sequence). The CDR3 runs 17 residues. For the CDR3, the DNA is TGTGCCAGCAGCTTAGCCAACTCTGACAGGGCCAACTATGGCTACACCTTC. Translation: CASSLANSDRANYGYTF.

This rearrangement joins TRBV19 to TRBJ2-7; 7 bases line up with TRBD1. The CDR3 length is 19 residues. With 9 bases clipped from V and 0 bases from J, the junction kept 23 bases outside the gene matches. Per germline, CDR1 LNHDA and CDR2 SQIVND (reference sequence). The CDR3 region is CASQLRAQGTGASSYEQYF. The DNA of the CDR3 is TGTGCCAGCCAACTAAGAGCGCAGGGAACAGGGGCCAGCTCCTACGAGCAGTACTTC.

The V gene is TRBV7-9, the J gene TRBJ1-1; D is possibly TRBD1 (5 bases). The germline V and J ends were trimmed by 5 bases and 6 bases, with 13 bases remaining between them. The CDR3 runs 13 residues. CDR1 and CDR2 from the germline V gene are SEHNR and FQNEAQ (reference sequence). The CDR3 reads CASSQGQGPEAFF. CDR3 DNA: TGTGCCAGCAGCCAGGGCCAAGGTCCTGAAGCTTTCTTT.

V and J are TRBV6-5 and TRBJ2-1; 10 bases map to TRBD1. This CDR3 has 14 amino acids. V was pared by 6 bases and J by 10 bases, with 9 bases of the junction left unmatched. Looked up from germline, CDR1 is MNHEY and CDR2 is SVGAGI. CDR3 in DNA: TGTGCCAGCAGCTCCAGACAGGGGGCTATGGAGCAGTTCTTC. Encoded protein: CASSSRQGAMEQFF.

The genes are TRBV7-3 and TRBJ2-3, with D uncertain. Germline values: CDR1 SGHTA, CDR2 FQGTGA. V was pared by 1 base and J by 0 bases, with 8 bases between. The CDR3 length is 15 residues. Here the CDR3 reads CASSLSLQSTDTQYF. The CDR3 DNA reads TGTGCCAGCAGCTTAAGTCTCCAGAGCACAGATACGCAGTATTTT.

The V call is TRBV18, the J call TRBJ2-1; TRBD2 matches 12 bases. The CDR3 consists of 15 residues. V gave up 4 bases and J gave up 7 bases; unmatched junction bases: 5. CDR1 KGHSH and CDR2 LQKENI come from the germline V gene. The CDR3 loop is CASSRLAGEVNEQFF. The CDR3 nucleotides read TGTGCCAGCTCACGACTAGCGGGGGAGGTGAATGAGCAGTTCTTC. The full variable domain, with the rest looked up from reference TRBV18 and TRBJ2-1, is NAGVMQNPRHLVRRRGQEARLRCSPMKGHSHVYWYRQLPEEGLKFMVYLQKENIIDESGMPKERFSAEFPKEGPSILRIQQVVRGDSAAYFCASSRLAGEVNEQFFGPGTRLTVL.

The J gene is TRBJ1-2, the V gene TRBV5-1; 7 nucleotides match TRBD1. The trim removed 4 bases at V and 2 bases at J, leaving 11 bases unmatched. CDR3 length: 16 residues. Germline V CDR1 and CDR2: SGHRS, YFSETQ. CDR3 protein: CASSPHESQGNYGYTF. Here the CDR3 DNA reads TGCGCCAGCAGCCCCCACGAATCACAGGGGAACTATGGCTACACCTTC.

The chain combines TRBV2 with TRBJ1-2; perhaps TRBD1 as D (6 bases). Trimming left V 4 bases short and J 7 bases short, with 16 bases between. The CDR3 loop spans 14 amino acids. CDR1 and CDR2 (germline): SNHLY, FYNNEI. The CDR3 DNA reads as TGTGCCAGCAGTGCAGCCCAGGGGCAGGGTGGCTACACCTTC. Amino acid sequence: CASSAAQGQGGYTF. Together with reference TRBV2 and TRBJ1-2, the CDR3 gives the full variable domain: EPEVTQTPSHQVTQMGQEVILRCVPISNHLYFYWYRQILGQKVEFLVSFYNNEISEKSEIFDDQFSVERPDGSNFTLKIRSTKLEDSAMYFCASSAAQGQGGYTFGSGTRLTVV.

This sequence joins TRBV7-9 and TRBJ2-3; possible D gene TRBD2, 6 bases. This CDR3 has 15 residues. V was shortened by 1 base and J by 0 bases, with 8 bases between the two germline ends. The germline CDR1 and CDR2 sequences are SEHNR and FQNEAQ (reference sequence). The chain's CDR3 is CASSLGSGSTDTQYF. The CDR3 DNA reads TGTGCCAGCAGCTTAGGTAGCGGTAGCACAGATACGCAGTATTTT.